Included here is one T cell receptor (beta chain) sequence, with context. The sample is drawn from a study of preoperative IRX-2 immunotherapy in early breast cancer. Sequenced by immunoSEQ multiplex PCR; TCRdb stores in-frame clones only, minus some. The sample includes roughly 34,000 clones, around 92% of them seen just once. The treatment was: preoperative locoregional IRX-2 cytokine immunotherapy. Samples came from a phase Ib trial of preoperative locoregional IRX-2 cytokine immunotherapy. Germline V gene data show CDR1 as SGHNT and CDR2 as YENEEA. This CDR3 spans 15 amino acids. Losses at the gene ends were 3 bases for V and 6 bases for J; bases not matched to a gene: 9.

Here the sequenced sample was tumor tissue, taken after IRX-2 immunotherapy. This rearrangement joins TRBV11-3 to TRBJ2-7, with 9 bases fitting TRBD2. The sequence was obtained from a human donor with breast cancer. The CDR3 DNA sequence: TGTGCCAGCAGCTTCGCAGGCGTGACTAGCGGCGAGCAGTACTTC. Translating it yields CASSFAGVTSGEQYF.